This T cell receptor beta chain was identified during a study of T cell changes during pregnancy in multiple sclerosis. This CDR3 region has 14 residues. The V end lost 2 bases, the J end lost 10 bases, and 16 bases lay between the germline ends. Germline CDR1 reads SGHTA; CDR2 reads FQGNSA. Clones were sequenced by immunoSEQ multiplex PCR, and TCRdb holds only the in-frame ones, with some missing. In the table there are about 39,000 clones, 85% to 95% of which are singletons. This chain connects TRBV7-2 to TRBJ2-3; a weak D match, TRBD2 (6 bases). The sequence was obtained from a female donor with multiple sclerosis, enrolled in a pregnancy study. The sample consisted of CD4+ T cells from peripheral blood mononuclear cells, taken in the first trimester of pregnancy. The CDR3 here is CASSLTTSKGAQYF. The CDR3 region has the DNA TGTGCCAGCAGCTTAACGACTAGTAAAGGAGCGCAGTATTTT.